Listed here are 12 T cell receptor beta chains from one sample, sequenced in a study of blood T cells in healthy people across ages. A sample-barcoded 5' primer and a J-beta primer mix were used in a second PCR of roughly 6 to 11 cycles. TCRdb analysed the 5' RACE reads with MiXCR anew, one entry per CDR3 protein. The sample lists 700,000 or so distinct CDR3 sequences, 40% to 45% seen once, with approximately 31% in the top ten. The sequenced material came from blood. The receptors come from an elderly man in good health.

This clonotype was observed once. The chain couples TRBV18 to TRBJ2-2; weak D call: TRBD2 (6 bases). The CDR3 contains 14 residues. V lost 1 base to trimming and J lost 7 bases, with 10 bases between them. Germline V gene sequence: CDR1 KGHSH, CDR2 LQKENI. The CDR3 spells CASSPQEGRGELFF. CDR3 nucleotide sequence: TGTGCCAGCTCACCACAGGAGGGGCGCGGGGAGCTGTTTTTT.

The V call is TRBV15, the J call TRBJ2-1; 7 bases map to TRBD2. The trim removed 6 bases at V and 2 bases at J, leaving 7 bases unmatched. The CDR3 is 15 residues long. CDR1 is LNHNV and CDR2 is YYDKDF in the germline V gene (reference sequence). This chain's CDR3 is CATSRSGNPYNEQFF. CDR3 nucleotides: TGTGCCACCAGTAGGAGCGGGAACCCCTACAATGAGCAGTTCTTC.

Turning to this clonotype: A read error may be the cause here, since a much bigger clone is one base away. The V gene is TRBV7-2, the J gene TRBJ2-4; a weak D match, TRBD1 (6 bases). TRBJ2-7 matches the DNA end more closely, so the J call is doubtful. The germline gives CDR1 SGHTA, CDR2 FQGNSA. This CDR3 region has 13 residues. The CDR3 loop is CASSNQDRYEQYF. The CDR3 DNA follows: TGTGCCAGCAGCAACCAGGACAGATACGAGCAGTACTTC.

V is TRBV30 and J is TRBJ2-3, with D possibly being TRBD2 (5 bases). V gave up 4 bases and J gave up 1 base, with 15 bases separating them. From germline, CDR1 is GTSNPN and CDR2 SVGIG (reference sequence). This CDR3 contains 15 residues. The CDR3 protein is CAWIKAGGRTDTQYF. Written as DNA, the CDR3 is TGTGCCTGGATAAAGGCCGGAGGACGCACAGATACGCAGTATTTT.

This clonotype was observed a handful of times. The CDR3 here is CASSVEPLGRGDTQYF. DNA of the CDR3: TGTGCCAGCAGCGTAGAACCCTTAGGAAGAGGCGATACGCAGTATTTT. The chain recombines TRBV9 with TRBJ2-3; D is unresolved. Germline CDR1 and CDR2: SGDLS and YYNGEE. With 0 bases removed from V and 6 bases from J, the gap between germline ends came to 17 bases. This CDR3 contains 16 residues.

This clonotype was detected a few times. This chain uses TRBV6-5 with TRBJ2-3; TRBD1 matches at 8 bases. The CDR3 totals 15 residues. Germline trimming cut 5 bases from V and 3 bases from J; bases unmatched to any gene: 7. Germline V gene lookup returns CDR1 MNHEY and CDR2 SVGAGI. CDR3 residues: CASSGGQGSTDTQYF. CDR3 coding DNA: TGTGCCAGCAGTGGCGGACAGGGTTCGACAGATACGCAGTATTTT.

The V call is TRBV5-1, the J call TRBJ2-7, with D unresolved. The J call could be wrong; TRBJ2-5 is a better fit for the DNA end. The CDR3 is made up of 15 amino acids. Germline CDR1 reads SGHRS; CDR2 reads YFSETQ. The CDR3 is CASSGTPGPQETQYF. In DNA, the CDR3 is TGCGCCAGCAGCGGCACACCGGGTCCCCAAGAGACCCAGTACTTC.

V and J are TRBV7-2 and TRBJ2-5; D may be TRBD1 or TRBD2 (6 bases each). V dropped 4 bases and J dropped 2 bases, with 20 bases sitting between them. This CDR3 comprises 17 residues. CDR1 and CDR2 (germline): SGHTA, FQGNSA. The CDR3 reads CASSSSQGRGFQETQYF. The CDR3 DNA follows: TGTGCCAGCAGCTCCTCTCAGGGGCGGGGATTTCAAGAGACCCAGTACTTC. The full variable domain, its missing parts supplied by reference TRBV7-2 and TRBJ2-5, is GAGVSQSPSNKVTEKGKDVELRCDPISGHTALYWYRQSLGQGLEFLIYFQGNSAPDKSGLPSDRFSAERTGGSVSTLTIQRTQQEDSAVYLCASSSSQGRGFQETQYFGPGTRLLVL.

The chain joins TRBV28 to TRBJ2-7; 10 bases line up with TRBD1. Germline-derived CDR1 and CDR2 are MDHEN and SYDVKM. This CDR3 is built from 16 residues. V lost 6 bases to trimming and J lost 2 bases; unmatched junction nucleotides: 10. In DNA form, the CDR3 reads TGTGCCAGCAGAGAGACCTCCGGGACAGGGGCCTACGAGCAGTACTTC. This encodes CASRETSGTGAYEQYF.

V gene TRBV6-6 combines with J gene TRBJ2-2, with 7 nucleotides matching TRBD1. V lost 4 bases and J lost 6; bases outside the gene matches: 8. The CDR3 runs 15 residues. In germline, CDR1 is MNHNY, CDR2 SVGAGI (reference sequence). Here the CDR3 reads CASSLPGGMAGELFF. As DNA, the CDR3 is TGTGCCAGCAGTTTACCAGGGGGAATGGCCGGGGAGCTGTTTTTT.

The chain is built from TRBV20-1 and TRBJ2-3, with D possibly being TRBD2 (6 bases). This CDR3 is 17 amino acids long. Germline V gene sequence: CDR1 DFQATT, CDR2 SNEGSKA (reference sequence). Trimming took off 0 bases at V and 2 bases at J, with 18 bases between the two ends. This chain's CDR3 is CSARDESWRRATDTQYF. In nucleotides, the CDR3 is TGCAGTGCTAGAGATGAATCCTGGCGGAGGGCCACAGATACGCAGTATTTT.

V is TRBV24-1 and J is TRBJ2-2; TRBD2 matches at 10 bases. CDR3 size: 16 residues. CDR1 KGHDR and CDR2 SFDVKD come from the germline V gene. The J segment lost 2 bases and the V segment lost 9 bases, leaving 8 bases of the junction unmatched. The CDR3, as DNA: TGTGCCACCGAGGATACTAGCGGGAAAAACACCGGGGAGCTGTTTTTT. Residues: CATEDTSGKNTGELFF.